This T cell receptor beta chain was captured in a study of blood T cells in healthy people across ages. The CDR3 contains 15 residues. The V gene's germline CDR1 is SGHTA and CDR2 FQGNSA. Trimming pared 3 bases from V and 13 bases from J, leaving 22 bases between. For the second PCR, which ran for 7 to 11 cycles, a sample-barcoded 5' primer and a J-beta primer mix were used. Carrying 12 random nucleotides, a template-switch adaptor labeled each individual cDNA molecule. TCRdb analysed the 5' RACE reads with MiXCR anew, one entry per CDR3 protein. The table records some 1.7 million distinct CDR3 sequences, approximately 28% of them present only once. The study isolated at least 6 million PBMCs from each sample. A minimum of 5.5 micrograms of total RNA was extracted per sample.

Sequencing was done on a sample of blood. The genes are TRBV7-2 and TRBJ2-4; possibly TRBD2 for D (5 bases). This sequence originates from a woman in her thirties in good health. The CDR3 reads CASSFDLSRAGEQYF. CDR3 nucleotide sequence: TGTGCCAGCAGCTTTGACCTTAGCCGAGCCGGGGAGCAGTACTTC.